The next 9 T cell receptor beta chains were all read from a single sample in a study of blood T cells in healthy people across ages. PCR was performed a second time for about 6 to 12 cycles using a sample-barcoded 5' primer and a J-beta primer mix. One entry per CDR3 protein results from TCRdb running MiXCR on the 5' RACE reads. Of more than 1,400,000 distinct CDR3 sequences listed, about 43% were seen once; the top ten hold approximately 7.9%. Sequenced sample: blood. All receptors come from a woman between 18 and 29 years old in good health.

The CDR3 region is CSVWTGDEQFF. The CDR3 DNA reads as TGCAGCGTTTGGACAGGGGATGAGCAGTTCTTC. This chain joins TRBV29-1 and TRBJ2-1; 9 bases map to TRBD1. Germline V CDR1 and CDR2: SQVTM, ANQGSEA. The CDR3 loop spans 11 amino acids. After removal of 5 bases from V and 8 bases from J, the junction contained 1 base not matched to a gene.

This chain joins TRBV6-1 and TRBJ2-5; no clear D. Germline CDR1 MNHNS, CDR2 SASEGT. V was clipped by 4 bases and J by 1 base, with 10 bases between them. The CDR3 spans 14 residues. The CDR3 here is CASSVLTVQETQYF. CDR3 coding DNA: TGTGCCAGCAGTGTCCTAACAGTCCAAGAGACCCAGTACTTC.

This clonotype showed up just once. The V call is TRBV20-1, the J call TRBJ1-1; perhaps TRBD1 as D (5 bases). From germline, CDR1 is DFQATT and CDR2 SNEGSKA (reference sequence). The CDR3 is made up of 15 amino acids. V was clipped by 2 bases and J by 1 base, with 14 bases between them. The CDR3 DNA sequence: TGCAGTGCTAGACCCACCCGGGGGTCGAACACTGAAGCTTTCTTT. Protein sequence: CSARPTRGSNTEAFF.

This clonotype appeared a few times. The genes are TRBV7-9 and TRBJ2-7; D call uncertain. Per germline, CDR1 SEHNR and CDR2 FQNEAQ (reference sequence). Trimming stripped 6 bases from V and 3 bases from J, with 12 bases between. This CDR3 is 13 amino acids long. Here the CDR3 DNA reads TGTGCCAGCAGACCTGTGCCGAACTACGAGCAGTACTTC. It yields the protein CASRPVPNYEQYF.

This clonotype was recorded once. The J gene is TRBJ2-7, the V gene TRBV5-1, with TRBD2 identical over 8 bases. V was clipped by 4 bases and J by 3 bases; unmatched bases: 12. CDR3 length equals 16 residues. Germline loops: CDR1 SGHRS, CDR2 YFSETQ. This chain's CDR3 is CASSLMGGGTNYEQYF. The CDR3 DNA reads as TGCGCCAGCAGCCTTATGGGCGGGGGGACAAACTACGAGCAGTACTTC. Variable domain in full (rest from reference TRBV5-1 and TRBJ2-7): KAGVTQTPRYLIKTRGQQVTLSCSPISGHRSVSWYQQTPGQGLQFLFEYFSETQRNKGNFPGRFSGRQFSNSRSEMNVSTLELGDSALYLCASSLMGGGTNYEQYFGPGTRLTVT.

This chain uses TRBV20-1 with TRBJ2-5, with D perhaps assigned TRBD1 or TRBD2 (5 bases each). Trimming shortened V by 3 bases and J by 11 bases, and 22 bases separated the two germline ends. The germline gives CDR1 DFQATT, CDR2 SNEGSKA (reference sequence). CDR3 size: 14 residues. The CDR3 DNA reads as TGCAGTGCTAGCATCCCCGGGGCCCCCCTGGAGCAGTACTTC. Amino acids: CSASIPGAPLEQYF.

Worth noting for this clonotype: No conserved phenylalanine or tryptophan is present at the end of the CDR3, so a read error is the likely explanation. This chain links TRBV20-1 with TRBJ2-6; 7 positions agree with TRBD1. The CDR3 extends over 17 amino acids. CDR1 is DFQATT and CDR2 is SNEGSKA in the germline V gene (reference sequence). The trim removed 3 bases at V and 0 bases at J, leaving 8 bases unmatched. The CDR3 region is CSARDGQEISGANVLTL. The CDR3 DNA reads TGCAGTGCTAGGGATGGACAGGAAATCTCTGGGGCCAACGTCCTGACTTTG.

This clonotype was seen a few times. The V and J genes are TRBV10-3 and TRBJ2-5, with TRBD1 matching over 10 bases. This CDR3 has 15 residues. Germline trimming cut 4 bases from V and 11 bases from J; bases unmatched to any gene: 13. Germline V gives CDR1 ENHRY, CDR2 SYGVKD. This CDR3 is CAISGSGTGATGQYF. The DNA of the CDR3 is TGTGCCATCAGTGGATCCGGGACAGGGGCCACGGGGCAGTACTTC.

This chain joins TRBV5-1 and TRBJ1-2, with TRBD1 as a possible D gene (6 bases). CDR1 is SGHRS, CDR2 YFSETQ, per germline. Trimming removed 4 bases at V and 1 base at J, with 14 bases between. The CDR3 extends over 15 amino acids. The CDR3, as DNA: TGCGCCAGCAGCAACCGACAGGCCCATAACTATGGCTACACCTTC. It encodes CASSNRQAHNYGYTF.